Listed here are 23 T cell receptor beta chains from one sample, sequenced in a study of T cells in Graves' hyperthyroidism and ophthalmopathy. From RNA transcripts, TCR beta CDR3 regions were amplified. The study used the HTBI primer set for a first-round RT-PCR of the TCR CDR3. Each CDR3 protein gets one entry after TCRdb re-called the multiplex PCR reads with MiXCR. The top ten clones hold 15% to 18% of a sample with 550,000 to 800,000 distinct CDR3 sequences, roughly 17% of them seen once. Sequencing was performed on blood. The receptors come from a man between 45 and 60 years old with Graves' hyperthyroidism.

The chain uses TRBV7-9 and TRBJ2-2; 10 bases line up with TRBD1. V lost 3 bases, J lost 3 bases, and 4 bases stayed unmatched. This CDR3 is built from 16 residues. Germline assignment: CDR1 SEHNR and CDR2 FQNEAQ (reference sequence). CDR3 nucleotides: TGTGCCAGCAGCTTGGGACAGGGGACGGACACCGGGGAGCTGTTTTTT. This sequence encodes CASSLGQGTDTGELFF.

This clonotype has only a few counts. The CDR3 loop reads CASRWTGSYNSPLHF. In DNA, the CDR3 is TGTGCCAGCAGATGGACAGGGTCCTATAATTCACCCCTCCACTTT. The chain is built from TRBV2 and TRBJ1-6; TRBD1 aligns across 8 bases. With V trimmed by 6 bases and J by 1 base, 2 bases remained unmatched. CDR3 length equals 15 residues. The germline V gene encodes CDR1 SNHLY and CDR2 FYNNEI.

This clonotype occurred a few times. The chain employs TRBV7-9 and TRBJ2-7; TRBD1 matches at 9 bases. The CDR3 totals 15 residues. The germline CDR1 and CDR2 sequences are SEHNR and FQNEAQ (reference sequence). The junction had 10 bases not matched to a gene; V was cut back by 6 bases and J by 4 bases. CDR3 nucleotides: TGTGCCAGCAGTAAAGAGGGACAGGGATCGTACGAGCAGTACTTC. Translation: CASSKEGQGSYEQYF.

This clonotype was counted a few times. The chain employs TRBV24-1 and TRBJ2-1, with TRBD1 identical over 11 bases. Per the germline V gene, CDR1 is KGHDR and CDR2 is SFDVKD. The length of the CDR3 is 13 residues. J gave up 9 bases and V 7 bases, and 4 bases lay outside the gene matches. CDR3 residues: CATRGTGGIEQFF. DNA for the CDR3: TGTGCCACCAGGGGGACAGGGGGGATTGAGCAGTTCTTC.

The genes are TRBV6-1 and TRBJ1-4; D is unresolved. V lost 5 bases, J lost 3 bases, and 10 bases lay in between. Germline CDR1 MNHNS, CDR2 SASEGT. The CDR3 contains 14 residues. CDR3 in DNA: TGTGCCAGCAGTCCACCGGTACCTAATGAAAAACTGTTTTTT. This sequence encodes CASSPPVPNEKLFF.

This clonotype came up many times. This chain connects TRBV9 to TRBJ2-7; D tentatively reads TRBD1 or TRBD2 (6 bases each). CDR1 is SGDLS and CDR2 is YYNGEE in the germline V gene. The CDR3 length is 16 residues. V was shortened by 0 bases and J by 4 bases, with 17 bases between the two germline ends. The CDR3 DNA is TGTGCCAGCAGCGTAGAGACGGGGCAGGGGAGGTACGAGCAGTACTTC. Residues: CASSVETGQGRYEQYF.

Of note for this clonotype: Being one base from a much bigger clone, this may be a read error. The gene calls are TRBV11-2 and TRBJ1-6; 8 bases fit TRBD1. CDR1 and CDR2 from the germline V gene are SGHAT and FQNNGV. The CDR3 runs 16 residues. CDR3 bases: TGTGACAGCAGCATAACAGGGGGACTTTTAATGTCACCCCTCCACTTT. This gives the protein CDSSITGGLLMSPLHF.

The rearrangement joins TRBV7-2 to TRBJ1-4, with 9 nucleotides matching TRBD1. The CDR3 runs 17 residues. The V gene's germline CDR1 is SGHTA and CDR2 FQGNSA. Trimming removed 4 bases from V and 0 bases from J; junction bases left unmatched: 6. The DNA for the CDR3 is TGTGCCAGCAGCTGGCGGGACAGGGTGCCAACTAATGAAAAACTGTTTTTT. Translated, it gives CASSWRDRVPTNEKLFF. The full variable domain, its missing parts supplied by reference TRBV7-2 and TRBJ1-4, is GAGVSQSPSNKVTEKGKDVELRCDPISGHTALYWYRQSLGQGLEFLIYFQGNSAPDKSGLPSDRFSAERTGGSVSTLTIQRTQQEDSAVYLCASSWRDRVPTNEKLFFGSGTQLSVL.

This clonotype was counted ten times or more. The CDR3 loop is CASSLQHNAYNEQFF. Written as DNA, the CDR3 is TGTGCCAGCAGTTTACAGCACAACGCCTACAATGAGCAGTTCTTC. The chain couples TRBV28 to TRBJ2-1; D is uncertain. The CDR3 is 15 amino acids. In germline, CDR1 is MDHEN, CDR2 SYDVKM. V lost 2 bases and J 2 bases, leaving 10 bases between the germline ends.

The genes are TRBV19 and TRBJ2-1; D is uncertain. The CDR3 sequence is 15 residues long. Germline assignment: CDR1 LNHDA and CDR2 SQIVND (reference sequence). V was pared by 1 base and J by 4 bases, with 11 bases between. CDR3 DNA: TGTGCCAGTAGTATAGGCCGAGTAGTATACAATGAGCAGTTCTTC. It specifies CASSIGRVVYNEQFF. The full variable domain, its missing parts supplied by reference TRBV19 and TRBJ2-1, is DGGITQSPKYLFRKEGQNVTLSCEQNLNHDAMYWYRQDPGQGLRLIYYSQIVNDFQKGDIAEGYSVSREKKESFPLTVTSAQKNPTAFYLCASSIGRVVYNEQFFGPGTRLTVL.

This clonotype turned up a few times. The chain uses TRBV28 and TRBJ1-1, with a possible D match to TRBD1 (6 bases). Per the germline V gene, CDR1 is MDHEN and CDR2 is SYDVKM. The CDR3 is 14 amino acids. Trimming shortened V by 3 bases and J by 8 bases, and 16 bases separated the two germline ends. CDR3 bases: TGTGCCAGCAGTTTTTCAGGGGTCCCAACGGAAGCTTTCTTT. This encodes CASSFSGVPTEAFF.

This clonotype has at least ten counts. The V gene is TRBV6-2 or TRBV6-3, the J gene TRBJ2-1, with D unresolved. The V end was cut by 0 bases, the J end by 2 bases, with 14 bases between. CDR3 size: 17 residues. Germline CDR1 reads MNHEY; CDR2 reads SVGEGT. The CDR3 reads CASSYSITRVAYNEQFF. CDR3 in DNA: TGTGCCAGCAGTTACTCGATAACCCGAGTGGCCTACAATGAGCAGTTCTTC.

This clonotype was seen repeatedly, ten times or more. The chain recombines TRBV27 with TRBJ2-1; 14 nucleotides line up with TRBD2. CDR1 is MNHEY, CDR2 SMNVEV, per germline (reference sequence). There are 15 residues in the CDR3. J lost 9 bases, V lost 8 bases, and 9 bases had no gene match. Here the CDR3 reads CASAVGLAGESEQFF. CDR3 in DNA: TGTGCCAGCGCAGTGGGACTAGCGGGAGAAAGTGAGCAGTTCTTC.

This clonotype was found many times. The chain employs TRBV2 and TRBJ2-1; 8 bases agree with TRBD1. V lost 4 bases to trimming and J lost 13 bases; unmatched junction nucleotides: 9. The CDR3 runs to 13 residues. Germline CDR1 is SNHLY and CDR2 is FYNNEI. The CDR3 region is CASSVIGRGLQFF. CDR3 DNA: TGTGCCAGCAGTGTCATCGGCAGGGGGCTTCAGTTCTTC.

The chain has TRBV7-9 and TRBJ1-2; D is perhaps TRBD1 (6 bases). The CDR3 has 12 amino acids. The V and J ends lost 11 bases and 2 bases respectively, with 12 bases between them. Germline V lookup: CDR1 SEHNR, CDR2 FQNEAQ (reference sequence). CDR3 protein: CAGRGANYGYTF. The CDR3 region has the DNA TGTGCCGGCCGGGGGGCAAACTATGGCTACACCTTC. Using reference TRBV7-9 and TRBJ1-2 for the parts outside the CDR3, the full variable domain is DTGVSQNPRHKITKRGQNVTFRCDPISEHNRLYWYRQTLGQGPEFLTYFQNEAQLEKSRLLSDRFSAERPKGSFSTLEIQRTEQGDSAMYLCAGRGANYGYTFGSGTRLTVV.

V is TRBV6-2 or TRBV6-3 and J is TRBJ2-1, with unresolved D. V dropped 0 bases and J dropped 2 bases, with 11 bases sitting between them. The CDR3 contains 16 residues. Germline lookup yields CDR1 MNHEY and CDR2 SVGEGT. CDR3 amino acids: CASSYSPRLTYNEQFF. The DNA of the CDR3 is TGTGCCAGCAGTTACTCGCCCAGACTTACCTACAATGAGCAGTTCTTC.

The V call is TRBV11-2, the J call TRBJ2-6; D is perhaps TRBD2 (5 bases). CDR1 is SGHAT, CDR2 FQNNGV, per germline. This CDR3 has 15 amino acids. The V gene lost 5 bases and the J gene lost 3 bases, with 11 bases spanning the gap. The CDR3 here is CASSPRTVGANVLTF. The DNA for the CDR3 is TGTGCCAGCAGCCCCCGGACTGTTGGGGCCAACGTCCTGACTTTC.

This clonotype has more than one count but fewer than ten. The V gene is TRBV28, the J gene TRBJ1-1; no clear D. CDR3 length equals 14 residues. V was pared by 3 bases and J by 5 bases, with 13 bases between. Germline CDR1 MDHEN, CDR2 SYDVKM. The CDR3 DNA follows: TGTGCCAGCAGTTTTACGGACTGGCCGACTGAAGCTTTCTTT. Its protein product is CASSFTDWPTEAFF.

This clonotype was detected a few times. V and J are TRBV7-9 and TRBJ2-1; D perhaps matches TRBD1 (6 bases). Germline V gene sequence: CDR1 SEHNR, CDR2 FQNEAQ (reference sequence). The ends were cut back, 4 bases at V and 0 bases at J, with 10 bases in the middle. The CDR3 is 15 residues long. The CDR3 DNA sequence: TGTGCCAGCAGCTCCCGGGACAACTCCTACAATGAGCAGTTCTTC. Encoded protein: CASSSRDNSYNEQFF.

A few counts support this clonotype. This chain joins TRBV4-1 and TRBJ1-6, with D tentatively TRBD1 (5 bases). The CDR3 has 16 amino acids. V lost 1 base to trimming and J lost 2 bases, with 9 bases between them. Germline CDR1 is MGHRA and CDR2 is YSYEKL. The CDR3: CASSQVAGTYNSPLHF. In DNA form, the CDR3 reads TGCGCCAGCAGCCAAGTAGCAGGGACCTATAATTCACCCCTCCACTTT.

This clonotype has more than one count but fewer than ten. The chain carries TRBV5-5 and TRBJ2-7; 10 bases align to TRBD2. CDR1 and CDR2 (germline): SGHKS, YYEKEE (reference sequence). The V and J ends lost 4 bases and 6 bases, in that order; junction bases with no gene match: 13. This CDR3 has 16 residues. CDR3 amino acids: CASSRTTGTSEFEQYF. Here the CDR3 DNA reads TGTGCCAGCAGCCGAACTACCGGGACTAGCGAATTCGAGCAGTACTTC.

This rearrangement joins TRBV7-2 to TRBJ2-7, with D possibly TRBD1 on 7 matching bases. The V gene's germline CDR1 is SGHTA and CDR2 FQGNSA. This CDR3 has 14 residues. V lost 6 bases to trimming and J lost 2 bases, with 14 bases between them. The CDR3 region has the DNA TGTGCCAGCAGGCGTCAGGGGGGTACCTACGAGCAGTACTTC. This sequence encodes CASRRQGGTYEQYF.

This chain joins TRBV6-1 and TRBJ2-5, with D possibly being TRBD2 (6 bases). The CDR3 sequence is 13 residues long. Germline CDR1 and CDR2: MNHNS and SASEGT. V was clipped by 7 bases and J by 5 bases, with 14 bases between them. Here the CDR3 DNA reads TGTGCCAGCAATCAACGGGAGTCGGAGACCCAGTACTTC. The encoded protein is CASNQRESETQYF.